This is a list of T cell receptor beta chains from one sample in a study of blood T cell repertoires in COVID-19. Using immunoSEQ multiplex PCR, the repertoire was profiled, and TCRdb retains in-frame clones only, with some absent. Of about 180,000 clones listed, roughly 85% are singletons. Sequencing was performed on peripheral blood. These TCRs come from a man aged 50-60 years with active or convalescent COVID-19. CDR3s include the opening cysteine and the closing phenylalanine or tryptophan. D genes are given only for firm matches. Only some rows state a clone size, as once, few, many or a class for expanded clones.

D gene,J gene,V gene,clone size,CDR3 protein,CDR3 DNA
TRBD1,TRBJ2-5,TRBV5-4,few,CASSEGQIQETQYF,TGTGCCAGCAGCGAGGGACAGATCCAAGAGACCCAGTACTTC
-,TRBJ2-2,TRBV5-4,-,CASSYQGNTGELFF,TGTGCCAGCAGCTACCAGGGTAACACCGGGGAGCTGTTTTTT
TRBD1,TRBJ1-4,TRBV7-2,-,CASSLDQRTGFEKLFF,TGTGCCAGCAGCTTAGATCAAAGGACAGGGTTTGAAAAACTGTTTTTT
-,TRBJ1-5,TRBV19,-,CASSISAAIDQPQHF,TGTGCCAGTAGTATAAGTGCGGCTATTGATCAGCCCCAGCATTTT
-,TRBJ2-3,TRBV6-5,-,CASRTDTQYF,TGTGCCAGCCGGACAGATACGCAGTATTTT
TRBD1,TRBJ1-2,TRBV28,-,CASSAGTGNYGYTF,TGTGCCAGCAGCGCCGGGACAGGGAACTATGGCTACACCTTC
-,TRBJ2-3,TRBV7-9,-,CASRSTADTQYF,TGTGCCAGCAGATCTACAGCAGATACGCAGTATTTT
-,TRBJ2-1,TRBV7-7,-,CASSLGQGGYNEQFF,TGTGCCAGCAGCTTAGGACAGGGAGGTTACAATGAGCAGTTCTTC
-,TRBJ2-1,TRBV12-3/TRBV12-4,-,CASSPGTSPEQFF,TGTGCCAGCAGTCCGGGGACTTCTCCTGAGCAGTTCTTC
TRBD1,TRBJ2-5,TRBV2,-,CASSEGETGTAKETQYF,TGTGCCAGCAGTGAAGGGGAAACCGGGACAGCAAAAGAGACCCAGTACTTC